The 27 T cell receptor beta chains below all came from one sample that was sequenced in a study of cytomegalovirus exposure and HLA in healthy donors listed by TCRdb under 2017. Libraries were prepared through the immunoSEQ multiplex PCR assay. TCRdb holds this immuneACCESS table with in-frame rearrangements only. Some clones are missing; in checked studies, unresolved V genes explain under half, and the rest has no known cause. The sample data list hundreds of thousands of clones, and 75% to 90% of these were observed just once. The top ten clonotypes cover over 0.75% of the sample. Sequences were obtained from PBMCs. Receptors originate from a woman between 18 and 29 years old in good health and CMV-seronegative.

The chain couples TRBV9 to TRBJ1-1; D perhaps matches TRBD1 (5 bases). Germline CDR1 is SGDLS and CDR2 is YYNGEE. This CDR3 has 14 residues. The V gene lost 4 bases and the J gene lost 4 bases, with 14 bases spanning the gap. Written as DNA, the CDR3 is TGTGCCAGCAGCTTGAGTGGGGGAGGCACTGAAGCTTTCTTT. This translates into CASSLSGGGTEAFF.

This rearrangement joins TRBV6-5 to TRBJ1-2; 8 bases match TRBD1. The CDR3 contains 11 residues. V lost 6 bases, J lost 10 bases, and 4 bases stayed unmatched. Germline lookup yields CDR1 MNHEY and CDR2 SVGAGI. The CDR3 reads CASSYRGIYTF. Written as DNA, the CDR3 is TGTGCCAGCAGCTACAGGGGGATCTACACCTTC.

The V gene is TRBV4-1, the J gene TRBJ2-7; TRBD2 agrees at 11 bases. CDR3 length equals 15 residues. V shed 0 bases and J 6 bases; nucleotides not matched to a gene: 4. Germline V gene lookup returns CDR1 MGHRA and CDR2 YSYEKL. CDR3: CASSQEGSGRGEQYF. The CDR3 DNA reads TGCGCCAGCAGCCAAGAGGGTAGCGGGAGGGGCGAGCAGTACTTC.

The V gene is TRBV18, the J gene TRBJ2-5; TRBD2 matches at 10 bases. Germline CDR1 reads KGHSH; CDR2 reads LQKENI. This CDR3 is 17 amino acids long. Trimming at V came to 3 bases and at J to 1 base, leaving 8 bases not matched to a gene. The CDR3 DNA reads TGTGCCAGCTCACCCCGGGGTAGCGGGGGGCCCCAAGAGACCCAGTACTTC. It codes for CASSPRGSGGPQETQYF.

V gene TRBV13 combines with J gene TRBJ2-1, with 8 bases lining up with TRBD2. Trimming at V came to 5 bases and at J to 8 bases, leaving 11 bases not matched to a gene. Per the germline V gene, CDR1 is PRHDT and CDR2 is FYEKMQ (reference sequence). The CDR3 contains 15 residues. CDR3 nucleotide sequence: TGTGCCAGCAGCCCTCCGGGGGGGGGCTTCTATGAGCAGTTCTTC. As protein: CASSPPGGGFYEQFF.

The chain recombines TRBV30 with TRBJ1-4; TRBD1 aligns across 9 bases. Per the germline V gene, CDR1 is GTSNPN and CDR2 is SVGIG (reference sequence). The junction had 6 bases not matched to a gene; V was cut back by 2 bases and J by 8 bases. CDR3 size: 14 residues. The chain's CDR3 is CAWSPGQGPEKLFF. The DNA for the CDR3 is TGTGCCTGGAGTCCCGGACAGGGGCCCGAAAAACTGTTTTTT.

This rearrangement joins TRBV19 to TRBJ2-7, with D possibly being TRBD1 (6 bases). V was shortened by 3 bases and J by 3 bases, with 15 bases between the two germline ends. This CDR3 region has 15 residues. The V gene's germline CDR1 is LNHDA and CDR2 SQIVND (reference sequence). This chain's CDR3 is CASSIDEGHNYEQYF. CDR3 coding DNA: TGTGCCAGTAGTATCGACGAGGGACACAACTACGAGCAGTACTTC.

V and J are TRBV28 and TRBJ2-2; 8 bases are a match to TRBD2. Germline V gene lookup returns CDR1 MDHEN and CDR2 SYDVKM. This CDR3 is 16 amino acids long. V lost 6 bases to trimming and J lost 4 bases; unmatched junction nucleotides: 10. The CDR3 DNA reads as TGTGCCAGCAGCAGACGGGGGGGCGACGTCACCGGGGAGCTGTTTTTT. Its protein product is CASSRRGGDVTGELFF. Filled out from reference TRBV28 and TRBJ2-2, the complete variable domain reads DVKVTQSSRYLVKRTGEKVFLECVQDMDHENMFWYRQDPGLGLRLIYFSYDVKMKEKGDIPEGYSVSREKKERFSLILESASTNQTSMYLCASSRRGGDVTGELFFGEGSRLTVL.

The rearrangement links TRBV30 to TRBJ1-5; 8 positions agree with TRBD1. The V segment lost 5 bases and the J segment 2 bases; nucleotides outside the gene matches: 5. Looked up from germline, CDR1 is GTSNPN and CDR2 is SVGIG (reference sequence). The CDR3 is 14 residues long. CDR3 in DNA: TGTGCCTGGGGCAGGGGGCAGGGCAATCAGCCCCAGCATTTT. It is translated as CAWGRGQGNQPQHF.

The chain links TRBV19 to TRBJ2-1; TRBD2 is a possible D gene (6 bases). Trimming took off 3 bases at V and 4 bases at J, with 13 bases between the two ends. This CDR3 comprises 15 residues. Germline V gives CDR1 LNHDA, CDR2 SQIVND (reference sequence). The CDR3 loop is CASSMGGQGYNEQFF. DNA of the CDR3: TGTGCCAGTAGTATGGGGGGTCAAGGGTACAATGAGCAGTTCTTC.

The CDR3 sequence is CASSYSNIGSAEAFF. DNA for the CDR3: TGTGCCAGCAGTTACTCGAATATCGGTAGTGCTGAAGCTTTCTTT. The gene calls are TRBV6-5 and TRBJ1-1; D gene ambiguous. The germline CDR1 and CDR2 sequences are MNHEY and SVGAGI. V was pared by 0 bases and J by 6 bases, with 14 bases between. The CDR3 loop spans 15 amino acids.

V is TRBV6-6 and J is TRBJ1-6; D remains ambiguous. V lost 6 bases and J 0 bases, leaving 9 bases between the germline ends. The CDR3 runs 15 residues. Germline CDR1 is MNHNY and CDR2 is SVGAGI (reference sequence). The CDR3 spells CASRGDGSYNSPLHF. The CDR3, as DNA: TGTGCCAGCAGGGGCGACGGCTCCTATAATTCACCCCTCCACTTT.

This chain connects TRBV7-9 to TRBJ1-1, with 8 bases aligning to TRBD1. V was clipped by 6 bases and J by 6 bases; unmatched bases: 6. The germline V gene encodes CDR1 SEHNR and CDR2 FQNEAQ (reference sequence). The CDR3 is 13 residues long. CDR3 protein: CASSSGQGSEAFF. The CDR3 nucleotides read TGTGCCAGCAGTTCCGGACAGGGCTCTGAAGCTTTCTTT.

This chain joins TRBV29-1 and TRBJ2-7; possible D gene TRBD1, 5 bases. V was clipped by 5 bases and J by 4 bases, with 15 bases between them. This CDR3 region has 13 residues. Germline CDR1 is SQVTM and CDR2 is ANQGSEA. The CDR3, as DNA: TGCAGCGTTAGTACAGGCTTAAGATACGAGCAGTACTTC. As protein: CSVSTGLRYEQYF.

The table lists this clone with a few counts. This chain connects TRBV4-1 to TRBJ1-6; 7 bases line up with TRBD1. Trimming took 3 bases from V and 7 from J; bases not matched to a gene: 9. CDR3 size: 16 residues. CDR1 MGHRA and CDR2 YSYEKL come from the germline V gene. The chain's CDR3 is CASSQPEGQVNSPLHF. In nucleotides, the CDR3 is TGCGCCAGCAGCCAGCCCGAAGGACAGGTCAATTCACCCCTCCACTTT.

The chain combines TRBV28 with TRBJ2-7, with D possibly matching TRBD2 (6 bases). Germline V gene sequence: CDR1 MDHEN, CDR2 SYDVKM. The CDR3 loop spans 15 amino acids. V shed 4 bases and J shed 7 bases, with 20 bases lying between them. The CDR3 is CASSSPASERREQYF. In nucleotides, the CDR3 is TGTGCCAGCAGTTCCCCGGCTAGCGAAAGACGGGAGCAGTACTTC.

The V and J genes are TRBV28 and TRBJ2-1; no firm D call. The CDR3 contains 16 residues. With 2 bases removed from V and 6 bases from J, the gap between germline ends came to 17 bases. CDR1 is MDHEN and CDR2 is SYDVKM in the germline V gene. Written as DNA, the CDR3 is TGTGCCAGCAGTTTACGTAGGATACGGCGGCTCAATGAGCAGTTCTTC. Protein sequence: CASSLRRIRRLNEQFF.

The chain links TRBV30 to TRBJ2-1; unclear D gene. The germline CDR1 and CDR2 sequences are GTSNPN and SVGIG (reference sequence). The CDR3 runs to 12 residues. Between the trimmed V and J ends, which lost 0 bases and 5 bases, there was a span of 5 bases. This CDR3 is CAWSVLNNEQFF. Written as DNA, the CDR3 is TGTGCCTGGAGTGTACTAAACAATGAGCAGTTCTTC. Supplemented by reference TRBV30 and TRBJ2-1, the full variable domain reads SQTIHQWPATLVQPVGSPLSLECTVEGTSNPNLYWYRQAAGRGLQLLFYSVGIGQISSEVPQNLSASRPQDRQFILSSKKLLLSDSGFYLCAWSVLNNEQFFGPGTRLTVL.

The CDR3 reads CASSPSLGGKVYEQYF. The CDR3 nucleotides are TGCGCCAGCAGCCCATCTCTCGGAGGGAAGGTCTACGAGCAGTACTTC. V gene TRBV5-1 combines with J gene TRBJ2-7; possible D gene TRBD2, 6 bases. Trimming took off 4 bases at V and 3 bases at J, with 20 bases between the two ends. The length of the CDR3 is 16 residues. Per germline, CDR1 SGHRS and CDR2 YFSETQ.

J is TRBJ1-5 and V is TRBV4-2; possibly TRBD1 for D (6 bases). Germline V gene lookup returns CDR1 LGHNA and CDR2 YNFKEQ. This CDR3 has 14 residues. V was cut by 4 bases and J by 9 bases, with 16 bases left in between. CDR3: CASSPNSGERPQHF. The CDR3 DNA reads as TGTGCCAGCAGCCCAAACTCAGGGGAAAGGCCCCAGCATTTT.

The table lists this clone with a few counts. The genes are TRBV28 and TRBJ2-7, with TRBD1 matching 8 bases. The CDR3 has 12 residues. With 7 bases clipped from V and 9 bases from J, the junction kept 8 bases outside the gene matches. The germline gives CDR1 MDHEN, CDR2 SYDVKM. The CDR3 sequence is CASTRDRGAQYF. In DNA, the CDR3 is TGTGCCAGCACAAGAGACAGGGGTGCGCAGTACTTC.

This clone was seen a handful of times. The V gene is TRBV6-1, the J gene TRBJ2-7, with D possibly being TRBD2 (5 bases). The germline V gene encodes CDR1 MNHNS and CDR2 SASEGT. The CDR3 covers 13 residues. With 7 bases removed from V and 6 bases from J, the gap between germline ends came to 16 bases. CDR3 amino acids: CASTTEGWSEQYF. CDR3 bases: TGTGCCAGCACCACCGAGGGATGGAGCGAGCAGTACTTC.

V is TRBV5-1 and J is TRBJ2-1, with 8 bases that match TRBD1. J gave up 8 bases and V 7 bases, and 8 bases lay outside the gene matches. This CDR3 is 13 amino acids long. Germline CDR1 is SGHRS and CDR2 is YFSETQ. CDR3 amino acids: CASGRTGTHEQFF. As DNA, the CDR3 is TGCGCCAGCGGACGGACAGGGACTCATGAGCAGTTCTTC.

V gene TRBV9 combines with J gene TRBJ2-2, with TRBD1 as a possible D gene (6 bases). The CDR3 has 15 amino acids. Between the trimmed V and J ends, which lost 4 bases and 6 bases, there was a span of 16 bases. Germline loops: CDR1 SGDLS, CDR2 YYNGEE. The CDR3 is CASSPWDKLAGELFF. The CDR3 region has the DNA TGTGCCAGCAGCCCTTGGGACAAGCTGGCCGGGGAGCTGTTTTTT. Full variable domain (rest looked up from reference TRBV9 and TRBJ2-2): DSGVTQTPKHLITATGQRVTLRCSPRSGDLSVYWYQQSLDQGLQFLIQYYNGEERAKGNILERFSAQQFPDLHSELNLSSLELGDSALYFCASSPWDKLAGELFFGEGSRLTVL.

The chain has TRBV28 and TRBJ2-3; 8 bases are a match to TRBD2. CDR3 length: 18 amino acids. The germline gives CDR1 MDHEN, CDR2 SYDVKM. V lost 5 bases to trimming and J lost 1 base; unmatched junction nucleotides: 14. The CDR3 region has the DNA TGTGCCAGCAGTCCGGGGTTGGAGCGGGAGTGGGGCACAGATACGCAGTATTTT. Amino acids: CASSPGLEREWGTDTQYF.

The CDR3, as DNA: TGTGCCAGCACTACCCCTCCAGCGGGAGTACTCGGTGAGCAGTTCTTC. This sequence encodes CASTTPPAGVLGEQFF. The genes are TRBV2 and TRBJ2-1, with 8 positions matching TRBD2. J was trimmed by 9 bases and V by 7 bases; bases with no gene match: 17. Per germline, CDR1 SNHLY and CDR2 FYNNEI. The CDR3 sequence is 16 residues long.

The chain joins TRBV27 to TRBJ1-1; weak D call: TRBD1 (5 bases). Germline V lookup: CDR1 MNHEY, CDR2 SMNVEV (reference sequence). CDR3 length: 15 residues. Trimming removed 6 bases at V and 5 bases at J, with 19 bases between. The CDR3 region is CASSKGRGATTEAFF. The CDR3 DNA reads TGTGCCAGCAGCAAGGGACGCGGGGCGACGACTGAAGCTTTCTTT.